These 9 T cell receptor beta chains were sequenced from one sample in a study of cytomegalovirus exposure and HLA in healthy donors. With 60 Vbeta and 13 Jbeta primers, the PCR was carried out. The table came from immunoSEQ multiplex PCR; TCRdb's copy has only in-frame clones and leaves some out. The sample contains 110,000 or so clones, under 90% of which appear only once. The specimen sequenced was PBMCs. The receptors stem from a woman aged 18-35 years in good health and CMV-seronegative.

The chain recombines TRBV6-4 with TRBJ2-1, with 13 positions matching TRBD2. The CDR3 totals 14 residues. In germline, CDR1 is MRHNA, CDR2 SNTAGT. V dropped 3 bases and J dropped 7; count of bases not matched to a gene: 0. The CDR3 spells CASSELAGGNEQFF. In DNA, the CDR3 is TGTGCCAGCAGTGAACTAGCGGGGGGGAATGAGCAGTTCTTC.

The genes are TRBV29-1 and TRBJ2-1; the D gene is possibly TRBD2 (5 bases). The V gene lost 3 bases and the J gene lost 8 bases, with 8 bases spanning the gap. Germline-derived CDR1 and CDR2 are SQVTM and ANQGSEA. This CDR3 comprises 11 residues. The CDR3 loop reads CSVERAYEQFF. CDR3 nucleotide sequence: TGCAGCGTTGAGAGGGCTTATGAGCAGTTCTTC.

This clone was observed once. The CDR3 nucleotides are TGTGCCAGCAGCGCCAGACAGGGGGCCTATAATTCACCCCTCCACTTT. Translated: CASSARQGAYNSPLHF. V gene TRBV11-2 combines with J gene TRBJ1-6; 9 bases match TRBD1. V shed 5 bases, J shed 2 bases, and the junction held 4 bases outside the gene matches. The CDR3 contains 16 residues. The germline V gene encodes CDR1 SGHAT and CDR2 FQNNGV.

The genes are TRBV5-1 and TRBJ1-4, with 8 bases lining up with TRBD1. Germline V CDR1 and CDR2: SGHRS, YFSETQ. The CDR3 extends over 14 amino acids. J gave up 4 bases and V 1 base, and 0 bases lay outside the gene matches. CDR3 coding DNA: TGCGCCAGCAGCTTGACAGGGGGTAATGAAAAACTGTTTTTT. This codes for CASSLTGGNEKLFF.

This clone is a singleton in its sample. This sequence joins TRBV7-8 and TRBJ2-5; tentative D call: TRBD1 (7 bases). The CDR3 is made up of 15 amino acids. The V gene's germline CDR1 is SGHVS and CDR2 FQNEAQ. The ends were cut back, 1 base at V and 5 bases at J, with 14 bases in the middle. The chain's CDR3 is CASSLVSGGGETQYF. The CDR3 DNA follows: TGTGCCAGCAGCTTAGTATCAGGGGGAGGCGAGACCCAGTACTTC. The full variable domain, rest sourced from reference TRBV7-8 and TRBJ2-5, is GAGVSQSPRYKVAKRGQDVALRCDPISGHVSLFWYQQALGQGPEFLTYFQNEAQLDKSGLPSDRFFAERPEGSVSTLKIQRTQQEDSAVYLCASSLVSGGGETQYFGPGTRLLVL.

V and J are TRBV27 and TRBJ1-2; 7 bases agree with TRBD1. CDR1 and CDR2 (germline): MNHEY, SMNVEV (reference sequence). After removal of 0 bases from V and 7 bases from J, the junction contained 5 bases not matched to a gene. CDR3 length: 14 residues. The CDR3 DNA reads TGTGCCAGCAGTTTATCCCTAGACAGGGCTGGCTACACCTTC. Translated: CASSLSLDRAGYTF.

The rearrangement joins TRBV28 to TRBJ1-3, with D maybe TRBD1 (5 bases). Per the germline V gene, CDR1 is MDHEN and CDR2 is SYDVKM. Trimming cost V 5 bases and J 0 bases, with 17 bases left between them. The CDR3 loop spans 17 amino acids. The CDR3 loop is CASSLGRWGLSGNTIYF. Written as DNA, the CDR3 is TGTGCCAGCAGTCTCGGAAGGTGGGGCCTCTCTGGAAACACCATATATTTT.

The chain couples TRBV15 to TRBJ1-5, with D possibly being TRBD1 (5 bases). CDR1 is LNHNV and CDR2 is YYDKDF in the germline V gene (reference sequence). The V and J ends lost 8 bases and 6 bases respectively, with 17 bases between them. This CDR3 region has 14 residues. CDR3 in DNA: TGTGCCACCTCTCAGTCAGGGCAGCTTCAGCCCCAGCATTTT. It yields the protein CATSQSGQLQPQHF.

The chain couples TRBV5-6 to TRBJ1-1, with no clear D. V shed 1 base and J shed 5 bases, with 12 bases lying between them. Germline V gives CDR1 SGHDT, CDR2 YYEEEE. This CDR3 has 14 amino acids. This CDR3 is CASSLRYSGTEAFF. The CDR3 region has the DNA TGTGCCAGCAGCTTGCGGTACAGTGGGACTGAAGCTTTCTTT. Using reference TRBV5-6 and TRBJ1-1 for the parts outside the CDR3, the full variable domain is DAGVTQSPTHLIKTRGQQVTLRCSPKSGHDTVSWYQQALGQGPQFIFQYYEEEERQRGNFPDRFSGHQFPNYSSELNVNALLLGDSALYLCASSLRYSGTEAFFGQGTRLTVV.